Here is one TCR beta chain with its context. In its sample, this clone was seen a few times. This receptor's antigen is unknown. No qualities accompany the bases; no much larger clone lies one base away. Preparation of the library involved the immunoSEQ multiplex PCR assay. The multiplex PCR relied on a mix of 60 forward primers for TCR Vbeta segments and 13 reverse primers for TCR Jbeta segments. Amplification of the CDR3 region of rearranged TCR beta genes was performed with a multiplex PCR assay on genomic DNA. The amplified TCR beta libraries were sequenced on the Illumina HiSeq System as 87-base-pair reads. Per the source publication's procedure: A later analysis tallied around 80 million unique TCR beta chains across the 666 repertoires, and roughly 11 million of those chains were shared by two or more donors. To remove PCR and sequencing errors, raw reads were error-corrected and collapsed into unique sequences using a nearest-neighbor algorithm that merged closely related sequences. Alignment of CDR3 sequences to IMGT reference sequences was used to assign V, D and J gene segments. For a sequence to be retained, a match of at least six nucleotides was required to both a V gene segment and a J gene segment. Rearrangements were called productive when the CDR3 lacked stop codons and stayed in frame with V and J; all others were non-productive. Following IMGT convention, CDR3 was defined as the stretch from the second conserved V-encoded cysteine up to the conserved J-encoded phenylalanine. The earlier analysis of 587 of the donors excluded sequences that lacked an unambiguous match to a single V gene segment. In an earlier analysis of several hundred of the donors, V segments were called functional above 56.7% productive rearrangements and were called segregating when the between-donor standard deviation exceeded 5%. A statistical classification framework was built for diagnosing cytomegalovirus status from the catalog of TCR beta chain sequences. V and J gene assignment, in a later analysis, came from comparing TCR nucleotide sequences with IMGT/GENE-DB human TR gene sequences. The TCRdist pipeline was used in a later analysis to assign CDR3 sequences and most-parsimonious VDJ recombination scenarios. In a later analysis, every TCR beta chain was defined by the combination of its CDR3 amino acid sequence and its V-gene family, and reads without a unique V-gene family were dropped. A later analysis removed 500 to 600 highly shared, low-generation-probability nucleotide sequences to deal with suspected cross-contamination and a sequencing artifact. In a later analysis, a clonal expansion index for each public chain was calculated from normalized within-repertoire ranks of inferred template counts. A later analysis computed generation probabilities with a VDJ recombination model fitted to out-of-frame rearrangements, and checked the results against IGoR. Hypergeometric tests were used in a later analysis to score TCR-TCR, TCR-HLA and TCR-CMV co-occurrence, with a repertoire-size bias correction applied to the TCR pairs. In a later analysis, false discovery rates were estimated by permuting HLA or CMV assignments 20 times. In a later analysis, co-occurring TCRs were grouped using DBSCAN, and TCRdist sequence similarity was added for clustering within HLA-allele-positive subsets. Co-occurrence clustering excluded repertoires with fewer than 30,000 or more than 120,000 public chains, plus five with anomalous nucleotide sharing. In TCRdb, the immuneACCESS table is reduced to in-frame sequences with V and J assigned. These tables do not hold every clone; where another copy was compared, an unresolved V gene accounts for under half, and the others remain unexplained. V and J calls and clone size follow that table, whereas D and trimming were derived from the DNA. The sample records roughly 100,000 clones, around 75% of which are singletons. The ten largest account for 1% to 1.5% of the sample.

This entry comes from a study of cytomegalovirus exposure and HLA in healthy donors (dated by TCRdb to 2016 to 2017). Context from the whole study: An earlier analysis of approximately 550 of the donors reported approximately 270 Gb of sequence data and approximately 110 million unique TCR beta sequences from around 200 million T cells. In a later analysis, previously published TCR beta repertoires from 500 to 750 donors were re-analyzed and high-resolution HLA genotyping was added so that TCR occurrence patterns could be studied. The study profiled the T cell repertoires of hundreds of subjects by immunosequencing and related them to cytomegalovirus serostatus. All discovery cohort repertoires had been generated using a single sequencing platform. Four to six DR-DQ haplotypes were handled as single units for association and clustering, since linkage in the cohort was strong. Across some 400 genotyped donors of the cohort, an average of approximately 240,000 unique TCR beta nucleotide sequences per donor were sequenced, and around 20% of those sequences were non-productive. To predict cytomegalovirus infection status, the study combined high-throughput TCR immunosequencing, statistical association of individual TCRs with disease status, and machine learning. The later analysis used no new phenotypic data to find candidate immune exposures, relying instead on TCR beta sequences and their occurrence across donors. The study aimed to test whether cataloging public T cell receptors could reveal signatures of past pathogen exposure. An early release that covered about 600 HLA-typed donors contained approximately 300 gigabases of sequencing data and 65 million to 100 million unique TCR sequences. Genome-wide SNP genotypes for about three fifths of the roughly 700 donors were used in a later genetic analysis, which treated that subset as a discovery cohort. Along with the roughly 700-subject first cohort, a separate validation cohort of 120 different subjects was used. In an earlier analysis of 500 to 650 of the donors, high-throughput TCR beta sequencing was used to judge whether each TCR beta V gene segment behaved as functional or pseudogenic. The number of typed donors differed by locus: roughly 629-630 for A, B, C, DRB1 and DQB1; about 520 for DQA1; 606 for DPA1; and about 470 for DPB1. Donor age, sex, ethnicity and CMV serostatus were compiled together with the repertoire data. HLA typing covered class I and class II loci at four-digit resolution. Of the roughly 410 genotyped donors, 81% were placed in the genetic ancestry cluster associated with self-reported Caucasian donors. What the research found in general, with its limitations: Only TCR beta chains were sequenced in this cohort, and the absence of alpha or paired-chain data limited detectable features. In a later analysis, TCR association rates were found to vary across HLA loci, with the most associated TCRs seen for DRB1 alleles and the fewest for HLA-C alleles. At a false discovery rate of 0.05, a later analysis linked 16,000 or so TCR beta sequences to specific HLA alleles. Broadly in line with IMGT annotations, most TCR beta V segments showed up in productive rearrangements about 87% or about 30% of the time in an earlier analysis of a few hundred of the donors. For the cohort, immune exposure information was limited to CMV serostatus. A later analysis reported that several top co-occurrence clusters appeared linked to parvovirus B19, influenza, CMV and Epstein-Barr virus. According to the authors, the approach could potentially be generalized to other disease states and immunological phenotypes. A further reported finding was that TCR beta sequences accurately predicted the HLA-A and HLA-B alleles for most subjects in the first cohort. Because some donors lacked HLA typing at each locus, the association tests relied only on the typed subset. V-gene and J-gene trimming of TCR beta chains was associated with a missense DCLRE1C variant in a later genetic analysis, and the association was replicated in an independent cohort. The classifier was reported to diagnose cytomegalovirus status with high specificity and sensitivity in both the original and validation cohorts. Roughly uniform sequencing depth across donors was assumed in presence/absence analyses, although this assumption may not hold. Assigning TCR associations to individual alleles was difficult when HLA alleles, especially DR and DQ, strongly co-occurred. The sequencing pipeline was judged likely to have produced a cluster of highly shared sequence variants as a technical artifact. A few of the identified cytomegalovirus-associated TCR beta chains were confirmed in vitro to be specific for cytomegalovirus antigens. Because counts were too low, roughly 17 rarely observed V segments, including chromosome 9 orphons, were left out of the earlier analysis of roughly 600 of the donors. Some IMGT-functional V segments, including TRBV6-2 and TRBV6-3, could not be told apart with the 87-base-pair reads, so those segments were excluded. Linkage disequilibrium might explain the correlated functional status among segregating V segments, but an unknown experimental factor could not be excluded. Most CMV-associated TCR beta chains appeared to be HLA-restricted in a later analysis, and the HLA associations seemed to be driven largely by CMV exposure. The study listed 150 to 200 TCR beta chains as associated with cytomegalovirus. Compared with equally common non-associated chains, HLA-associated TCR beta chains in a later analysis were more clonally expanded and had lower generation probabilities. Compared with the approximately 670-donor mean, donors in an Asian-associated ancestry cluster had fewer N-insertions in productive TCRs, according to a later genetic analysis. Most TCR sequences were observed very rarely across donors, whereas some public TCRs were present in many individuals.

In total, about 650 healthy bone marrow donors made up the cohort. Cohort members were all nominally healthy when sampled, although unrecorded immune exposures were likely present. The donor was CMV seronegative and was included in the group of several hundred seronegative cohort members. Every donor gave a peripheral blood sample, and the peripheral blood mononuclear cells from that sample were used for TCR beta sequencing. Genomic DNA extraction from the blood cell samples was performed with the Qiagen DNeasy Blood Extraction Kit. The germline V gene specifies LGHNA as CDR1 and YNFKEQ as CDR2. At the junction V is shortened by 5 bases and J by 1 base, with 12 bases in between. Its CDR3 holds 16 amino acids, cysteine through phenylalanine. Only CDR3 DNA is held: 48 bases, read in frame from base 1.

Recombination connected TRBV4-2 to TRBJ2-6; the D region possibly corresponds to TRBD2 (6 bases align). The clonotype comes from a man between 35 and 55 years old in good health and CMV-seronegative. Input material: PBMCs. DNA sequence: TGTGCCAGCAGCAATAAGGCGGGGTCTGGGGCCAACGTCCTGACTTTC. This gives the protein CASSNKAGSGANVLTF.